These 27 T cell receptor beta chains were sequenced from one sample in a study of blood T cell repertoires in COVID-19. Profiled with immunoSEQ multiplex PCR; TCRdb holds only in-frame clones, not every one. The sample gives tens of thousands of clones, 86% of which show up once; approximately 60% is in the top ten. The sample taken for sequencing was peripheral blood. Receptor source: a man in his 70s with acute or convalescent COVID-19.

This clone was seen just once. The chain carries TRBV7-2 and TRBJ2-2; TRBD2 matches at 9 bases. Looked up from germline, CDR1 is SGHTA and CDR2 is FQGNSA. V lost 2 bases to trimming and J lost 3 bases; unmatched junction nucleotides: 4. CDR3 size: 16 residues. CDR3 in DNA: TGTGCCAGCAGCTTAAGAGCTAGCGGGGACACCGGGGAGCTGTTTTTT. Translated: CASSLRASGDTGELFF.

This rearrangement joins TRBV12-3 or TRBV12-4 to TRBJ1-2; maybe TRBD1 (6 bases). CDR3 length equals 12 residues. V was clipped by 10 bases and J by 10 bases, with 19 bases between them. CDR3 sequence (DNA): TGTGCCACCTCACAGGGAACCGCTGACTACACCTTC. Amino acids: CATSQGTADYTF.

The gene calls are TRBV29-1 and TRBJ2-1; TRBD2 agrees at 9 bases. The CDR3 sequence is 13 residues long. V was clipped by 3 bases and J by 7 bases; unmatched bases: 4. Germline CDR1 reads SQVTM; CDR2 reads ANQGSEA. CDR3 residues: CSVDAGGRNEQFF. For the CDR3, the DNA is TGCAGCGTTGATGCGGGAGGGAGGAATGAGCAGTTCTTC.

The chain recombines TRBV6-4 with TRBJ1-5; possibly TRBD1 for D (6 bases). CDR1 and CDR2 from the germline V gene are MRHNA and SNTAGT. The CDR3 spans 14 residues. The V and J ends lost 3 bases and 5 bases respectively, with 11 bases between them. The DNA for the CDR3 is TGTGCCAGCAGTGAAGGGGGAGAGGATCAGCCCCAGCATTTT. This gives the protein CASSEGGEDQPQHF.

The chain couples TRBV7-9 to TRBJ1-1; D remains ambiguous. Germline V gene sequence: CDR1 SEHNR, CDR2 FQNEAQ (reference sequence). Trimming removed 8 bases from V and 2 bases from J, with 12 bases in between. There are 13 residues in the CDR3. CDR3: CASGRDRNTEAFF. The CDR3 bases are TGTGCCAGCGGGAGGGATCGAAACACTGAAGCTTTCTTT.

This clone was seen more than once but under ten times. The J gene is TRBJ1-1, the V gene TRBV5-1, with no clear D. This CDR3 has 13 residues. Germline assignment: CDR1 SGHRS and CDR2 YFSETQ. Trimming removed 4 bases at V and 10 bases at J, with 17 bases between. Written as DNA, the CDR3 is TGCGCCAGCAGCCCCGGCCCCGGAGCGGCAGCTTTCTTT. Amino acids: CASSPGPGAAAFF. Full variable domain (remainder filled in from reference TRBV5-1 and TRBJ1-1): KAGVTQTPRYLIKTRGQQVTLSCSPISGHRSVSWYQQTPGQGLQFLFEYFSETQRNKGNFPGRFSGRQFSNSRSEMNVSTLELGDSALYLCASSPGPGAAAFFGQGTRLTVV.

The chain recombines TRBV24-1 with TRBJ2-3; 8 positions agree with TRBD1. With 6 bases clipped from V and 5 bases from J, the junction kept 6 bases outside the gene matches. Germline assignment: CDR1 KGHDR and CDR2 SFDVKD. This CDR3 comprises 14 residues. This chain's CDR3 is CATSPSGGIDTQYF. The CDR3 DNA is TGTGCCACCAGTCCGTCAGGGGGCATAGATACGCAGTATTTT.

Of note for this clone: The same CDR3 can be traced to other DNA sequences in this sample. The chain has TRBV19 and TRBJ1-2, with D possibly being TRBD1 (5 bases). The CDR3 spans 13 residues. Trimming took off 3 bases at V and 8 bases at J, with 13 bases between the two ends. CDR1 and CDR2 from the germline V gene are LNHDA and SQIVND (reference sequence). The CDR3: CASSIPQGGGYTF. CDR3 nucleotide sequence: TGTGCCAGTAGTATTCCGCAGGGAGGAGGCTACACCTTC.

DNA for the CDR3: TGTGCCAGCAGTTCTCCCGGGACAGCTTTCTCCTACGAGCAGTACTTC. Amino acid sequence: CASSSPGTAFSYEQYF. The rearrangement uses TRBV28 and TRBJ2-7, with TRBD1 identical over 7 bases. Germline V gene lookup returns CDR1 MDHEN and CDR2 SYDVKM. V lost 4 bases to trimming and J lost 0 bases; unmatched junction nucleotides: 9. The CDR3 sequence is 16 residues long.

DNA for the CDR3: TGTGCCAGCAGCTTAGTCCGGTCCGAGCAGTACTTC. Amino acids: CASSLVRSEQYF. The chain couples TRBV7-9 to TRBJ2-7; D is ambiguous. The V gene lost 1 base and the J gene lost 6 bases, with 7 bases spanning the gap. The germline V gene encodes CDR1 SEHNR and CDR2 FQNEAQ (reference sequence). There are 12 residues in the CDR3.

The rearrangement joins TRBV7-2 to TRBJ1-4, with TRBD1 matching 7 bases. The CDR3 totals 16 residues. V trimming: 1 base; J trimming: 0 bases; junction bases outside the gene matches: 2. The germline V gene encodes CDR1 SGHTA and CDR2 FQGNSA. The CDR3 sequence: CASSLGDSSTNEKLFF. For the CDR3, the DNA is TGTGCCAGCAGCTTAGGGGACAGCTCAACTAATGAAAAACTGTTTTTT. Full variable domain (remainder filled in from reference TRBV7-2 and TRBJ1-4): GAGVSQSPSNKVTEKGKDVELRCDPISGHTALYWYRQSLGQGLEFLIYFQGNSAPDKSGLPSDRFSAERTGGSVSTLTIQRTQQEDSAVYLCASSLGDSSTNEKLFFGSGTQLSVL.

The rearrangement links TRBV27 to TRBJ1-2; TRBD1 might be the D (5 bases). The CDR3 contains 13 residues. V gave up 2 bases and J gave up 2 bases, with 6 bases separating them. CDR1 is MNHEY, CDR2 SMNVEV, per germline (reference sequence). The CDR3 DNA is TGTGCCAGCAGTTTAACAGGAAACTATGGCTACACCTTC. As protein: CASSLTGNYGYTF.

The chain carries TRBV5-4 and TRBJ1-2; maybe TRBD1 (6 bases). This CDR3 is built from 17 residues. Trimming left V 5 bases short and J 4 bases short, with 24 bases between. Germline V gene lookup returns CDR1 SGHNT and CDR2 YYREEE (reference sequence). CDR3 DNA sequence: TGTGCCAGCAGTAAGCAGCTCCTGGGGGGGGCAGGCTATGGCTACACCTTC. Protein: CASSKQLLGGAGYGYTF.

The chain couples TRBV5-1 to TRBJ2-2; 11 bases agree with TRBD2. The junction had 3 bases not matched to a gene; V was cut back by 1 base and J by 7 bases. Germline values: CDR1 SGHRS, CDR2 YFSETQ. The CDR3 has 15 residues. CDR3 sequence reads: CASSLTSGSVGELFF. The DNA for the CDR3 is TGCGCCAGCAGCTTGACTAGCGGGAGCGTCGGGGAGCTGTTTTTT.

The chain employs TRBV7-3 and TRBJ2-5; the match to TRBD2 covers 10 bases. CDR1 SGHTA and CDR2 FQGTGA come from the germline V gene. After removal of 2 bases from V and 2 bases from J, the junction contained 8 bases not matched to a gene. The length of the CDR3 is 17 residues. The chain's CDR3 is CASSLGRTSGIQETQYF. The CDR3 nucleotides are TGTGCCAGCAGCTTAGGACGAACTAGCGGGATACAAGAGACCCAGTACTTC.

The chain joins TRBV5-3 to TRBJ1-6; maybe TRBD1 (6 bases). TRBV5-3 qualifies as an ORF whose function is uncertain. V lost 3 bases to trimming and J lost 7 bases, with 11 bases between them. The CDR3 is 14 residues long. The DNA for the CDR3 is TGTGCCAGAAGCTGGACAGTTCAGAATTCACCCCTCCACTTT. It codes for CARSWTVQNSPLHF.

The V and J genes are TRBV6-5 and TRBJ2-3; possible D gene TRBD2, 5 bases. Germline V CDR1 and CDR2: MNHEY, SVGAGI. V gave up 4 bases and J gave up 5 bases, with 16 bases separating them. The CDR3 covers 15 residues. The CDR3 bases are TGTGCCAGCAGTTCATTTAGCGATGGTGGAGATACGCAGTATTTT. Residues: CASSSFSDGGDTQYF.

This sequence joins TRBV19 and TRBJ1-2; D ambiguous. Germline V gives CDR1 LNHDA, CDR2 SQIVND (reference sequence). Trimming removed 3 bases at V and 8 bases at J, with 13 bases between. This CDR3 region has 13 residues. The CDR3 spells CASSIDTAEGYTF. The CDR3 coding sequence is TGTGCCAGTAGTATCGATACAGCCGAGGGCTACACCTTC.

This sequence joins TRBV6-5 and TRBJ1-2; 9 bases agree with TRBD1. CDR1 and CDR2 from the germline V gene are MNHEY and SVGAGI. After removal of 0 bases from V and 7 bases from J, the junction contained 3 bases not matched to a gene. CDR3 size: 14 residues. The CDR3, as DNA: TGTGCCAGCAGTTACTCAGGGACAGGGATTGGCTACACCTTC. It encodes CASSYSGTGIGYTF.

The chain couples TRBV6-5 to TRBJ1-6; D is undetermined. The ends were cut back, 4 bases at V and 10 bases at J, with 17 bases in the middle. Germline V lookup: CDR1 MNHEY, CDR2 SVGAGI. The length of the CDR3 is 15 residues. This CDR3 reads CASSLSGLMGSPLHF. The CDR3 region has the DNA TGTGCCAGCAGTTTATCGGGGTTAATGGGGTCACCCCTCCACTTT.

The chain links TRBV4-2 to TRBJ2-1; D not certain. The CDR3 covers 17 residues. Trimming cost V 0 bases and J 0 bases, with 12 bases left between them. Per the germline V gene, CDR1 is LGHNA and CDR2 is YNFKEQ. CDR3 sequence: CASSQDPLGYSYNEQFF. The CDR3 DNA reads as TGTGCCAGCAGCCAAGATCCGCTCGGGTACTCCTACAATGAGCAGTTCTTC.

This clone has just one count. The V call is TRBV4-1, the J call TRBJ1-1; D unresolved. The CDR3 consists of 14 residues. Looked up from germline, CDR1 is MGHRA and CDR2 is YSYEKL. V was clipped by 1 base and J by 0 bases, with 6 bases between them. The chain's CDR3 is CASSQGAMNTEAFF. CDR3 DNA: TGCGCCAGCAGCCAAGGGGCTATGAACACTGAAGCTTTCTTT.

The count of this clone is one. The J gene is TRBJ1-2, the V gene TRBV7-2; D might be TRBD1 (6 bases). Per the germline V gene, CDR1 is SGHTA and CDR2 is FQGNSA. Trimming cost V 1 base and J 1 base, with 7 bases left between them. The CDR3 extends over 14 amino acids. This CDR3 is CASSLGTVNYGYTF. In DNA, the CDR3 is TGTGCCAGCAGCTTAGGGACAGTTAACTATGGCTACACCTTC.

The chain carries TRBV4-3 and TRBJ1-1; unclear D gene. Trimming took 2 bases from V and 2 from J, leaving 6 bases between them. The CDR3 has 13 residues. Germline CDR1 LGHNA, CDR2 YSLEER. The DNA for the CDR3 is TGCGCCAGCAGCCAAACGAGCAACACTGAAGCTTTCTTT. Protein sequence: CASSQTSNTEAFF.

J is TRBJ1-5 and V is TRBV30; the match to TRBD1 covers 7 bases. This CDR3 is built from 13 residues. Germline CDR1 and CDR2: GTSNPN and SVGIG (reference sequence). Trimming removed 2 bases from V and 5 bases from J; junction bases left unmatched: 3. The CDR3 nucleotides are TGTGCCTGGAGTCCCCAGGGGGATCAGCCCCAGCATTTT. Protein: CAWSPQGDQPQHF.

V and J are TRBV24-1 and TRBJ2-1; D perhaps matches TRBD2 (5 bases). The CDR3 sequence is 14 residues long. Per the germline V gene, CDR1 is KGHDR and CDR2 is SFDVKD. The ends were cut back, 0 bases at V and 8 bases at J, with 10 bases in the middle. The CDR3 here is CATSDLNGDHEQFF. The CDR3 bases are TGTGCCACCAGTGATTTGAACGGGGATCATGAGCAGTTCTTC.

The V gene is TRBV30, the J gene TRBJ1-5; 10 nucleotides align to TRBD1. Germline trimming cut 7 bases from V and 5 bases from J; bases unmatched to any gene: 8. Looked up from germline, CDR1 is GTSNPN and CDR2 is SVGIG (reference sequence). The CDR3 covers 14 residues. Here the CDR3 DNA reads TGTGCCTCCCGGACAGGGGGACCCCATCAGCCCCAGCATTTT. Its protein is CASRTGGPHQPQHF.